The source of this T cell receptor (beta chain) is a study of PD-L1 blockade in urothelial cancer. Study-level background: Blood was evaluated 3 weeks (second dose) and 6 weeks after therapy began. Study outcomes and limitations: Below-median pretreatment blood TCR clonality predicted better survival.

The assay was immunoSEQ multiplex PCR, and TCRdb's table has in-frame clones only and misses some. The repertoire holds approximately 63,000 clones, roughly four fifths seen once, with over 1.5% in the top ten. Time point noted: pretreatment peripheral blood. Locally advanced or metastatic urothelial carcinoma affected the patients. Worth noting for this clone: Its antigen is undetermined.

After removal of 7 bases from V and 4 bases from J, the junction contained 8 bases not matched to a gene. Germline V gene sequence: CDR1 ENHRY, CDR2 SYGVKD. The CDR3 runs to 15 residues. The receptor's source is a man aged 70-80 years with urothelial cancer. The material was PBMCs, obtained around atezolizumab (anti-PD-L1) treatment. This rearrangement joins TRBV10-3 to TRBJ2-2; 8 bases line up with TRBD2. Written as DNA, the CDR3 is TGTGCCATCAAAAACAGCGGGAGCATCACCGGGGAGCTGTTTTTT. Translated: CAIKNSGSITGELFF.